This T cell receptor (beta chain) appears in the sequencing data of a study of T cells in Graves' hyperthyroidism and ophthalmopathy. About the study: Prior to any treatment, at the point of initial diagnosis, peripheral blood was collected. Regarding the study as a whole: Patients with ophthalmopathy were separated from those with stable hyperthyroidism by a 13 V-J model.

This CDR3 region has 16 residues. Deletions cut 0 bases from V and 0 bases from J, with 14 bases between. Germline V CDR1 and CDR2: DFQATT, SNEGSKA (reference sequence). This clonotype was seen at least ten times. Its specificity is unknown. Regions amplified from RNA transcripts were the TCR beta CDR3 regions. The study used the HTBI primer set for a first-round RT-PCR of the TCR CDR3. MiXCR, run by TCRdb on the multiplex PCR reads, gives a single entry per CDR3 protein. The sample gives fewer than 500,000 distinct CDR3 sequences, less than 15% of which show up once; roughly 20% is in the top ten. Before ophthalmopathy appeared, progressors gave blood at initial hyperthyroidism diagnosis.

The chain joins TRBV20-1 to TRBJ1-2, with no clear D. Sequencing was performed on blood. This clonotype originated in a man aged 30-40 years with Graves' hyperthyroidism that later progressed to Graves' ophthalmopathy. For the CDR3, the DNA is TGCAGTGCTAGAGATCCAAGGGTCGGATCTAACTATGGCTACACCTTC. It encodes CSARDPRVGSNYGYTF.